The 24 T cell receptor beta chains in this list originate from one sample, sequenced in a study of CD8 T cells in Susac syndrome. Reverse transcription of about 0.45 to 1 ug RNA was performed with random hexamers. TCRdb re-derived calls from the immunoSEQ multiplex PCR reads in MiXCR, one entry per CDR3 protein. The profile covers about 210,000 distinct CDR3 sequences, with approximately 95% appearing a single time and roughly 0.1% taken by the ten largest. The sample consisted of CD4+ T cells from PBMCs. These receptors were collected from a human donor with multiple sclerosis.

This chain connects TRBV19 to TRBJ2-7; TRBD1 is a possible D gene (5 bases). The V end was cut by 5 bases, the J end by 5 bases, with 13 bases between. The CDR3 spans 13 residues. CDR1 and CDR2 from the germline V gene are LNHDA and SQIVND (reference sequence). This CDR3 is CASSPQVPNEQYF. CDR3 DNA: TGTGCCAGTAGTCCACAGGTTCCAAACGAGCAGTACTTC.

In DNA form, the CDR3 reads TGTGCCAGCAGTGAAGGGACAGGGCGGAGGATCTATGGCTACACCTTC. Encoded protein: CASSEGTGRRIYGYTF. The chain uses TRBV25-1 and TRBJ1-2; 9 bases map to TRBD1. The CDR3 is 16 residues long. Trimming at V came to 2 bases and at J to 4 bases, leaving 8 bases not matched to a gene. The germline V gene has CDR1 MGHDK and CDR2 SYGVNS.

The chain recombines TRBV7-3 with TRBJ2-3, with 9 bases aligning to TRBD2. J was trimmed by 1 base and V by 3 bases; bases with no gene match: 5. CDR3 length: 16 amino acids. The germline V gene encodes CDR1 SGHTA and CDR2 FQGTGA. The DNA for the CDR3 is TGTGCCAGCAGCTTCGGCGGGGGGGCCGGCACAGATACGCAGTATTTT. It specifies CASSFGGGAGTDTQYF.

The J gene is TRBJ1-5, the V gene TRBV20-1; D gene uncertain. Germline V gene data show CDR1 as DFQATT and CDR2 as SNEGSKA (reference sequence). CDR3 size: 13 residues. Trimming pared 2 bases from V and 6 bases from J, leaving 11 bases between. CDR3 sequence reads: CSARLDITQPQHF. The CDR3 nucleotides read TGCAGTGCTAGACTAGACATTACTCAGCCCCAGCATTTT.

CDR3 nucleotides: TGTGCCAGCAGCTCTAAGACTAGCAGCTACGAGCAGTACTTC. Translating it yields CASSSKTSSYEQYF. The chain uses TRBV5-6 and TRBJ2-7, with TRBD2 matching 7 bases. CDR1 SGHDT and CDR2 YYEEEE come from the germline V gene. Trimming at V came to 3 bases and at J to 3 bases, leaving 6 bases not matched to a gene. There are 14 residues in the CDR3.

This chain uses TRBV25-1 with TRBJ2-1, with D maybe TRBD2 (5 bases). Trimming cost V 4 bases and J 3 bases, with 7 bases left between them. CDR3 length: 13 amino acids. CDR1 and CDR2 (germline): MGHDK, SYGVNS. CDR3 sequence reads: CASSVSVYNEQFF. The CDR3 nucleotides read TGTGCCAGCAGTGTTAGCGTCTACAATGAGCAGTTCTTC.

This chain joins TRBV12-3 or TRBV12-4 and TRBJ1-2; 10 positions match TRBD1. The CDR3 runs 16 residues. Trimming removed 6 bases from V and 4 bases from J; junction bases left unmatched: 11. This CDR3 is CASRDPGTGVAYGYTF. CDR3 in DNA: TGTGCCAGCAGGGACCCCGGGACAGGGGTGGCCTATGGCTACACCTTC.

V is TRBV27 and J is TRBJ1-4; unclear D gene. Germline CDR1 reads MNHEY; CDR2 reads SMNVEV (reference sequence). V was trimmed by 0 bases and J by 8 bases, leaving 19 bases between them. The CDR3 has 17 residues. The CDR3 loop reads CASSLSPGRRMKEKLFF. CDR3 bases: TGTGCCAGCAGTTTATCCCCAGGAAGGAGAATGAAAGAAAAACTGTTTTTT.

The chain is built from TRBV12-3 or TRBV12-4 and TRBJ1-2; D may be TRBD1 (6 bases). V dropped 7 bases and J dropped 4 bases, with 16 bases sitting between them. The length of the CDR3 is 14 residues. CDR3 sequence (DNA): TGTGCCAGCACTTCTACAGGGAACCCCTATGGCTACACCTTC. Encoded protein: CASTSTGNPYGYTF.

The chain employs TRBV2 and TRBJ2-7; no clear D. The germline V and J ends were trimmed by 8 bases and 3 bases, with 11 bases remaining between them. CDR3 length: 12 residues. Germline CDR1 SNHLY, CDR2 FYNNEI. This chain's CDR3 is CASGKNSYEQYF. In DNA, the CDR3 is TGTGCCAGCGGGAAGAACAGCTACGAGCAGTACTTC.

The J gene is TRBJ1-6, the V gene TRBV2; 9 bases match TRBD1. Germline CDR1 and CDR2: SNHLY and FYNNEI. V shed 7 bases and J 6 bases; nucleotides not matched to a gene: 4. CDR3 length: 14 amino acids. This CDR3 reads CASTTGGFNSPLHF. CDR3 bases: TGTGCCAGCACCACAGGGGGCTTTAATTCACCCCTCCACTTT.

For the CDR3, the DNA is TGCAGCGCTGGGGGACAGGGAACCTACGAGCAGTACTTC. This gives the protein CSAGGQGTYEQYF. This sequence joins TRBV29-1 and TRBJ2-7, with TRBD1 identical over 9 bases. Trimming removed 7 bases from V and 2 bases from J; junction bases left unmatched: 6. The CDR3 spans 13 residues. The germline gives CDR1 SQVTM, CDR2 ANQGSEA.

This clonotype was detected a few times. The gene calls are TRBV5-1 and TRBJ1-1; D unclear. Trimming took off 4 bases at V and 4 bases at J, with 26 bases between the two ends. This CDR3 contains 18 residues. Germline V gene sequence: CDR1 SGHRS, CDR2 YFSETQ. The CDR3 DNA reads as TGCGCCAGCAGCCCCCTGAATCTTATTAAGGGTAGCGGCACTGAAGCTTTCTTT. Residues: CASSPLNLIKGSGTEAFF.

The CDR3 region has the DNA TGTGCCAGCAGCGGCCGGACAGGTCAAGCGGGAAACACCATATATTTT. Its translation: CASSGRTGQAGNTIYF. The chain combines TRBV7-6 with TRBJ1-3; 7 positions match TRBD1. Germline-derived CDR1 and CDR2 are SGHVS and FNYEAQ. V was pared by 5 bases and J by 4 bases, with 11 bases of the junction left unmatched. This CDR3 spans 16 amino acids.

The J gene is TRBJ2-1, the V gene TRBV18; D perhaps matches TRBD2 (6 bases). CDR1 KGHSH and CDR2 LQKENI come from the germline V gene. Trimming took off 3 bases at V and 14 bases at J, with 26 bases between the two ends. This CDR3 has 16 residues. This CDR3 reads CASSPPEGTRSTVEFF. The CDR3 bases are TGTGCCAGCTCACCCCCGGAGGGAACACGTTCGACTGTCGAGTTCTTC.

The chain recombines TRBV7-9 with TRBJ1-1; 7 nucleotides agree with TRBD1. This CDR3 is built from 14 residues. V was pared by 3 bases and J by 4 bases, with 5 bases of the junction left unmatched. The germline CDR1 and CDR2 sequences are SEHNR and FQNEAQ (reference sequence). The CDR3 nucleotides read TGTGCCAGCAGCTTGGACAGGCAGGGCACTGAAGCTTTCTTT. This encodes CASSLDRQGTEAFF.

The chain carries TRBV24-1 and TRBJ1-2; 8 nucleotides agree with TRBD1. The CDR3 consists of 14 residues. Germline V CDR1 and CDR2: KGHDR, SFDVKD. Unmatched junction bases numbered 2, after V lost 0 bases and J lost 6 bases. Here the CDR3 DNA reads TGTGCCACCAGTGATTTGAGGGACAGGCATGGCTACACCTTC. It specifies CATSDLRDRHGYTF.

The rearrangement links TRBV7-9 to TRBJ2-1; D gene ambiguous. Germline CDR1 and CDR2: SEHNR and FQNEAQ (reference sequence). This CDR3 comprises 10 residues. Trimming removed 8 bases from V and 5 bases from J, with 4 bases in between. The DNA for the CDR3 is TGTGCCAGCGGACACAATGAGCAGTTCTTC. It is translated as CASGHNEQFF. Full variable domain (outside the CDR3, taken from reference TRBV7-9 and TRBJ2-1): DTGVSQNPRHKITKRGQNVTFRCDPISEHNRLYWYRQTLGQGPEFLTYFQNEAQLEKSRLLSDRFSAERPKGSFSTLEIQRTEQGDSAMYLCASGHNEQFFGPGTRLTVL.

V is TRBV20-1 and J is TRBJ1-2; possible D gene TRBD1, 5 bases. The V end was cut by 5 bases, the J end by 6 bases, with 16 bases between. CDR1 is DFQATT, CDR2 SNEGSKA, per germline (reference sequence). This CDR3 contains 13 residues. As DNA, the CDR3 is TGCAGTGCTCCAAATCAACAGGCGCATGGCTACACCTTC. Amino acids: CSAPNQQAHGYTF.

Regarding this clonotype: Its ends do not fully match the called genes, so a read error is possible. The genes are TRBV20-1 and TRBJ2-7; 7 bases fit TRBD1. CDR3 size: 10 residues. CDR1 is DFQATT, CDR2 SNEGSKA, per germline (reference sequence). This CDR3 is CSARGTVEGF. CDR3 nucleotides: TGCAGTGCTAGGGGGACAGTAGAGGGCTTC.

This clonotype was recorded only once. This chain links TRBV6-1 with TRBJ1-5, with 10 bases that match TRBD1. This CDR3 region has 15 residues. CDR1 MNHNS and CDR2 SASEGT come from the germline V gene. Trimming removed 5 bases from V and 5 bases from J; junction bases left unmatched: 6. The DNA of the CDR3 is TGTGCCAGCAGTCAAAGACAGGGGGCTTATCAGCCCCAGCATTTT. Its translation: CASSQRQGAYQPQHF.

CDR3 loop: CASSDPGQGIDGYTF. For the CDR3, the DNA is TGTGCCAGCAGTGACCCGGGACAGGGAATCGATGGCTACACCTTC. The V and J genes are TRBV25-1 and TRBJ1-2; the match to TRBD1 covers 9 bases. V shed 3 bases, J shed 6 bases, and the junction held 8 bases outside the gene matches. The CDR3 is 15 amino acids. The germline V gene has CDR1 MGHDK and CDR2 SYGVNS.

The DNA for the CDR3 is TGTGCCACCAGCAGAGAGACAGGGAGCAATGGCTACACCTTC. Protein: CATSRETGSNGYTF. The chain recombines TRBV15 with TRBJ1-2; the match to TRBD1 covers 7 bases. Losses at the gene ends were 0 bases for V and 6 bases for J; bases not matched to a gene: 4. Germline V gene lookup returns CDR1 LNHNV and CDR2 YYDKDF (reference sequence). The CDR3 spans 14 residues.

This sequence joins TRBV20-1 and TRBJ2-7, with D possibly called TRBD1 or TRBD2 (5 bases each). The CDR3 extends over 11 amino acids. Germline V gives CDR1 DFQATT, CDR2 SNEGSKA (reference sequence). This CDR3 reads CSSGTTYEQYF. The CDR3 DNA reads TGCAGCTCGGGGACGACCTACGAGCAGTACTTC.